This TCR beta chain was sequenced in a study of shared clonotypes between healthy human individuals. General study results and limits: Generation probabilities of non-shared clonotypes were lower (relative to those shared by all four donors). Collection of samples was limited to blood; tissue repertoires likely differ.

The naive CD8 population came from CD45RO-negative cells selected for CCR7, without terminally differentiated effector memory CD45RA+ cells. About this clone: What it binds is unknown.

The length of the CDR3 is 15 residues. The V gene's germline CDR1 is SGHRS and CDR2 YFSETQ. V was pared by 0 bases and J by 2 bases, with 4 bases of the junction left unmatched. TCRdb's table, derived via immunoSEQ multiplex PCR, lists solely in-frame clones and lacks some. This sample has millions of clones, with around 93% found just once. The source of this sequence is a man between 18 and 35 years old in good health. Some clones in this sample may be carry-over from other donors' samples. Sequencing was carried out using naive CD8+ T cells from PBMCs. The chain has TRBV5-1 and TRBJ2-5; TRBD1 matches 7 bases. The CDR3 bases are TGCGCCAGCAGCTTGGCGGGACAGCCACAAGAGACCCAGTACTTC. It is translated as CASSLAGQPQETQYF.